This TCR beta chain was documented in a study of T-cell memory formation after mild COVID-19. Via MiXCR, TCRdb re-called the 5' RACE reads, giving one row per CDR3 protein. The sample carries approximately 260,000 distinct CDR3 sequences, 16% recorded once. This CDR3 is 13 amino acids long. Trimming shortened V by 7 bases and J by 0 bases, and 7 bases separated the two germline ends. From germline, CDR1 is SGDLS and CDR2 YYNGEE. The TCR comes from a young man who had mild COVID-19 (a few samples of this study predate the infection). Cell type and time point are not known. This chain links TRBV9 with TRBJ2-2; D gene uncertain. Sequences were obtained from PBMCs or a T cell subset sorted from them (not recorded which). The CDR3 loop is CASASSNTGELFF. The CDR3 DNA sequence: TGTGCCAGCGCAAGCTCGAACACCGGGGAGCTGTTTTTT.